The 25 T cell receptor beta chains below come from one sample, sequenced in a study of blood T cell repertoires in COVID-19. Clones were sequenced by immunoSEQ multiplex PCR, and TCRdb holds only the in-frame ones, with some missing. Of approximately 110,000 clones in the sample, roughly 86% were seen once. The sample taken for sequencing was peripheral blood. All receptors derive from a man between 40 and 49 years old with acute or convalescent COVID-19.

The J gene is TRBJ2-2, the V gene TRBV3-1 (or the pseudogene TRBV3-2); D possibly corresponds to TRBD1 (6 bases). CDR3 size: 16 residues. Trimming left V 5 bases short and J 7 bases short, with 20 bases between. CDR1 is LGHDT, CDR2 YNNKEL, per germline (reference sequence). The CDR3, as DNA: TGTGCCAGCAGCTTATCCGGGACACTCCGTGGCGGGGAGCTGTTTTTT. Its translation is CASSLSGTLRGGELFF.

This clone was found once. The rearrangement links TRBV30 to TRBJ2-3; TRBD2 might be the D (6 bases). The germline V gene has CDR1 GTSNPN and CDR2 SVGIG (reference sequence). Trimming removed 0 bases at V and 3 bases at J, with 10 bases between. The CDR3 sequence is 14 residues long. Here the CDR3 DNA reads TGTGCCTGGAGTGTACCACGGGGGACAGATACGCAGTATTTT. Protein sequence: CAWSVPRGTDTQYF.

The chain has TRBV5-1 and TRBJ1-1, with D unclear. This CDR3 contains 12 residues. With 7 bases removed from V and 1 base from J, the gap between germline ends came to 8 bases. From germline, CDR1 is SGHRS and CDR2 YFSETQ. The CDR3: CASSVSNTEAFF. CDR3 coding DNA: TGCGCCAGCTCGGTTTCGAACACTGAAGCTTTCTTT.

The chain recombines TRBV24-1 with TRBJ2-3, with 11 bases fitting TRBD2. Per the germline V gene, CDR1 is KGHDR and CDR2 is SFDVKD. The ends lost 4 bases at V and 3 bases at J; junction bases unmatched: 2. The CDR3 length is 15 residues. CDR3 region: CATSELAGDTDTQYF. In nucleotides, the CDR3 is TGTGCCACCAGTGAACTAGCGGGAGATACAGATACGCAGTATTTT.

The genes are TRBV3-1 (or the pseudogene TRBV3-2) and TRBJ2-2; the match to TRBD1 covers 12 bases. CDR3 length equals 18 residues. The J segment lost 6 bases and the V segment lost 6 bases, leaving 14 bases of the junction unmatched. Looked up from germline, CDR1 is LGHDT and CDR2 is YNNKEL (reference sequence). CDR3 amino acids: CASRMIGRDRGRAGELFF. The DNA of the CDR3 is TGTGCCAGCAGGATGATAGGTCGGGACAGGGGGCGCGCCGGGGAGCTGTTTTTT.

The chain recombines TRBV30 with TRBJ2-5; 8 nucleotides align to TRBD1. V shed 5 bases, J shed 5 bases, and the junction held 7 bases outside the gene matches. CDR1 is GTSNPN, CDR2 SVGIG, per germline (reference sequence). The CDR3 runs to 13 residues. CDR3 sequence reads: CAWSQGARETQYF. The CDR3 DNA sequence: TGTGCCTGGTCCCAGGGGGCTAGGGAGACCCAGTACTTC.

This rearrangement joins TRBV5-1 to TRBJ2-7; no clear D gene. CDR1 SGHRS and CDR2 YFSETQ come from the germline V gene. The CDR3 has 12 residues. Trimming shortened V by 0 bases and J by 4 bases, and 5 bases separated the two germline ends. CDR3 protein: CASSLDRYEQYF. DNA of the CDR3: TGCGCCAGCAGCTTGGATCGGTACGAGCAGTACTTC.

The genes are TRBV19 and TRBJ1-1, with D unclear. Trimming left V 6 bases short and J 1 base short, with 12 bases between. Germline-derived CDR1 and CDR2 are LNHDA and SQIVND (reference sequence). The CDR3 runs 14 residues. CDR3 nucleotide sequence: TGTGCCAGTAGAATACTGGCGGGGAACACTGAAGCTTTCTTT. Translated, it gives CASRILAGNTEAFF.

The chain joins TRBV12-3 or TRBV12-4 to TRBJ2-7, with 9 bases matching TRBD1. The CDR3 contains 13 residues. After removal of 6 bases from V and 3 bases from J, the junction contained 3 bases not matched to a gene. CDR3 bases: TGTGCCAGCAGCCCGGGACAGGGCTACGAGCAGTACTTC. Amino acid sequence: CASSPGQGYEQYF.

The chain uses TRBV18 and TRBJ2-6; 9 bases align to TRBD1. This CDR3 comprises 18 residues. Germline V gives CDR1 KGHSH, CDR2 LQKENI. Trimming at V came to 3 bases and at J to 0 bases, leaving 6 bases not matched to a gene. The CDR3 loop reads CASSPWGQGISGANVLTF. The CDR3, as DNA: TGTGCCAGCTCACCGTGGGGACAGGGAATCTCTGGGGCCAACGTCCTGACTTTC.

The chain combines TRBV19 with TRBJ1-5; weak D call: TRBD1 (5 bases). The ends were cut back, 7 bases at V and 3 bases at J, with 16 bases in the middle. Germline lookup yields CDR1 LNHDA and CDR2 SQIVND (reference sequence). This CDR3 contains 15 residues. CDR3 sequence (DNA): TGTGCCAGTAAGGGACCCGGGGGGATCAATCAGCCCCAGCATTTT. Translation gives CASKGPGGINQPQHF.

The V call is TRBV12-3 or TRBV12-4, the J call TRBJ1-1, with 8 bases identical to TRBD1. The CDR3 has 13 residues. V shed 3 bases and J 5 bases; nucleotides not matched to a gene: 2. This CDR3 reads CASSFRGRTEAFF. DNA of the CDR3: TGTGCCAGCAGTTTCAGGGGGCGGACTGAAGCTTTCTTT.

The chain combines TRBV5-6 with TRBJ1-6; unclear D gene. V dropped 5 bases and J dropped 0 bases, with 21 bases sitting between them. This CDR3 has 19 amino acids. Germline lookup yields CDR1 SGHDT and CDR2 YYEEEE. CDR3 protein: CASSLSPSMLSSYNSPLHF. Here the CDR3 DNA reads TGTGCCAGCAGTCTTTCACCCAGTATGTTAAGCTCCTATAATTCACCCCTCCACTTT.

J is TRBJ2-7 and V is TRBV19; D is perhaps TRBD1 (6 bases). Trimming cost V 3 bases and J 1 base, with 13 bases left between them. Germline V CDR1 and CDR2: LNHDA, SQIVND (reference sequence). This CDR3 is built from 15 residues. The CDR3 loop reads CASSMDRKLSYEQYF. The DNA for the CDR3 is TGTGCCAGTAGTATGGACAGAAAGCTTTCCTACGAGCAGTACTTC.

This rearrangement joins TRBV19 to TRBJ2-7, with unresolved D. The CDR3 is 13 residues long. Germline V gene data show CDR1 as LNHDA and CDR2 as SQIVND (reference sequence). V dropped 3 bases and J dropped 6 bases, with 12 bases sitting between them. The CDR3, as DNA: TGTGCCAGTAGTATGGGCCCTTCTGCCGAGCAGTACTTC. Its translation: CASSMGPSAEQYF.

The chain carries TRBV7-6 and TRBJ2-7; the match to TRBD2 covers 7 bases. This CDR3 region has 15 residues. Germline V gene sequence: CDR1 SGHVS, CDR2 FNYEAQ. J lost 1 base, V lost 5 bases, and 8 bases had no gene match. The CDR3 sequence: CASSRERGPSYEQYF. In nucleotides, the CDR3 is TGTGCCAGCAGCCGGGAGCGGGGCCCTTCCTACGAGCAGTACTTC.

The genes are TRBV30 and TRBJ2-7; 9 nucleotides line up with TRBD2. CDR1 and CDR2 from the germline V gene are GTSNPN and SVGIG (reference sequence). The trim removed 0 bases at V and 4 bases at J, leaving 22 bases unmatched. The CDR3 length is 20 residues. CDR3 in amino acids: CAWSVMGQTSGTLSQYEQYF. The CDR3 coding sequence is TGTGCCTGGAGTGTAATGGGGCAGACTAGCGGTACGCTATCTCAATACGAGCAGTACTTC.

The chain uses TRBV5-1 and TRBJ2-2, with TRBD1 as a possible D gene (5 bases). CDR3 size: 16 residues. The V end lost 0 bases, the J end lost 5 bases, and 14 bases lay between the germline ends. Germline V lookup: CDR1 SGHRS, CDR2 YFSETQ. The CDR3 sequence is CASSLALSGQTGELFF. DNA for the CDR3: TGCGCCAGCAGCTTGGCCCTCTCAGGGCAGACCGGGGAGCTGTTTTTT. Full variable domain (remainder filled in from reference TRBV5-1 and TRBJ2-2): KAGVTQTPRYLIKTRGQQVTLSCSPISGHRSVSWYQQTPGQGLQFLFEYFSETQRNKGNFPGRFSGRQFSNSRSEMNVSTLELGDSALYLCASSLALSGQTGELFFGEGSRLTVL.

The DNA for the CDR3 is TGTGCCAGCAGTACGGGACAGGGGACCCTGGCGGCCCTCCACTTT. Its translation: CASSTGQGTLAALHF. This chain uses TRBV6-2 or TRBV6-3 with TRBJ1-6; 10 positions match TRBD1. CDR1 is MNHEY and CDR2 is SVGEGT in the germline V gene. The J segment lost 14 bases and the V segment lost 5 bases, leaving 12 bases of the junction unmatched. The CDR3 is made up of 15 amino acids.

This clone was seen just once. The DNA for the CDR3 is TGTGCCAGCAGCCGACAAACCCCGGGACAGGGTGTAGATACGCAGTATTTT. Translated: CASSRQTPGQGVDTQYF. The gene calls are TRBV9 and TRBJ2-3; 9 bases are a match to TRBD1. The trim removed 4 bases at V and 5 bases at J, leaving 14 bases unmatched. This CDR3 contains 17 residues. The germline V gene has CDR1 SGDLS and CDR2 YYNGEE.

The gene calls are TRBV7-9 and TRBJ2-1; possible D gene TRBD2, 5 bases. CDR3 length: 12 residues. Trimming cost V 9 bases and J 9 bases, with 15 bases left between them. CDR1 is SEHNR and CDR2 is FQNEAQ in the germline V gene (reference sequence). CDR3 DNA: TGTGCCAGTACCGAGGGTCCAGGTGAGCAGTTCTTC. Translating gives CASTEGPGEQFF.

The rearrangement links TRBV18 to TRBJ1-6, with 11 bases fitting TRBD1. V was clipped by 3 bases and J by 7 bases; unmatched bases: 2. This CDR3 is built from 15 residues. Germline values: CDR1 KGHSH, CDR2 LQKENI. CDR3 bases: TGTGCCAGCTCACCCGGGACAGGGGGAAATTCACCCCTCCACTTT. This encodes CASSPGTGGNSPLHF.

The chain carries TRBV11-2 and TRBJ1-2, with D possibly being TRBD1 (6 bases). Germline values: CDR1 SGHAT, CDR2 FQNNGV. This CDR3 is built from 13 residues. The ends were cut back, 0 bases at V and 10 bases at J, with 12 bases in the middle. The CDR3 protein is CASSLDRTEIYTF. CDR3 nucleotides: TGTGCCAGCAGCTTAGATCGGACAGAGATCTACACCTTC. Looking up the rest from reference TRBV11-2 and TRBJ1-2 gives the full variable domain: EAGVAQSPRYKIIEKRQSVAFWCNPISGHATLYWYQQILGQGPKLLIQFQNNGVVDDSQLPKDRFSAERLKGVDSTLKIQPAKLEDSAVYLCASSLDRTEIYTFGSGTRLTVV.

V usage is TRBV19 and J usage is TRBJ2-4; perhaps TRBD1 as D (6 bases). V lost 5 bases to trimming and J lost 7 bases, with 15 bases between them. The length of the CDR3 is 14 residues. Germline assignment: CDR1 LNHDA and CDR2 SQIVND (reference sequence). Written as DNA, the CDR3 is TGTGCCAGTAGTTATGTTGGGCAGGGGAACATTCAGTACTTC. It encodes CASSYVGQGNIQYF. The entire variable domain, with the rest obtained from reference TRBV19 and TRBJ2-4, is as follows: DGGITQSPKYLFRKEGQNVTLSCEQNLNHDAMYWYRQDPGQGLRLIYYSQIVNDFQKGDIAEGYSVSREKKESFPLTVTSAQKNPTAFYLCASSYVGQGNIQYFGAGTRLSVL.

V is TRBV5-1 and J is TRBJ1-2; no firm D call. Germline assignment: CDR1 SGHRS and CDR2 YFSETQ. This CDR3 has 17 amino acids. Trimming removed 0 bases from V and 1 base from J, with 16 bases in between. CDR3 coding DNA: TGCGCCAGCAGCTTGGATACGGCAGGTGCCTATAACTATGGCTACACCTTC. This translates into CASSLDTAGAYNYGYTF.